These 21 T cell receptor beta chains came from one sample sequenced in a study of T cells after yellow fever vaccination. TCRdb used MiXCR to reprocess the 5' RACE reads, holding one entry per CDR3 protein. The profile shows tens of thousands of distinct CDR3 sequences, 7.3% of them singletons. This specimen consisted of CD8+ T cells sorted from PBMCs, obtained approximately 11 days after the first yellow fever vaccination. These receptors all come from a man younger than 35 who received the YFV17D yellow fever vaccine.

This clonotype was detected a few times. V and J are TRBV9 and TRBJ1-5; unclear D gene. V shed 0 bases and J shed 2 bases, with 9 bases lying between them. CDR1 is SGDLS and CDR2 is YYNGEE in the germline V gene. CDR3 length: 15 amino acids. This CDR3 is CASSVGSGGNQPQHF. In DNA form, the CDR3 reads TGTGCCAGCAGCGTAGGATCCGGGGGCAATCAGCCCCAGCATTTT.

This clonotype was found a few times. The gene calls are TRBV20-1 and TRBJ2-3, with a tentative D call TRBD2 (5 bases). Germline lookup yields CDR1 DFQATT and CDR2 SNEGSKA (reference sequence). Trimming removed 6 bases at V and 4 bases at J, with 11 bases between. The CDR3 length is 12 residues. In DNA, the CDR3 is TGCAGTGCCAATGAGGGTCCAGATACGCAGTATTTT. Its protein is CSANEGPDTQYF.

This clonotype came up many times. V gene TRBV29-1 combines with J gene TRBJ1-2; no clear D. From germline, CDR1 is SQVTM and CDR2 ANQGSEA. V was trimmed by 1 base and J by 3 bases, leaving 18 bases between them. The CDR3 loop spans 16 amino acids. The CDR3 loop is CSVEGPAAPHYYGYTF. As DNA, the CDR3 is TGCAGCGTTGAAGGTCCGGCAGCCCCACACTACTATGGCTACACCTTC.

The chain recombines TRBV7-2 with TRBJ1-4; D unresolved. V lost 1 base and J lost 5, with 11 bases in between. This CDR3 spans 15 amino acids. The V gene's germline CDR1 is SGHTA and CDR2 FQGNSA. The CDR3 sequence is CASSLVPGTNEKLFF. The DNA for the CDR3 is TGTGCCAGCAGCTTAGTTCCGGGAACGAATGAAAAACTGTTTTTT.

A few counts support this clonotype. The rearrangement links TRBV7-8 to TRBJ2-1; 8 positions match TRBD1. CDR1 and CDR2 from the germline V gene are SGHVS and FQNEAQ. The CDR3 extends over 16 amino acids. V dropped 5 bases and J dropped 0; count of bases not matched to a gene: 6. The CDR3 bases are TGTGCCAGCAGCCCAAGGACAGGGAGCTCCTACAATGAGCAGTTCTTC. Amino acid sequence: CASSPRTGSSYNEQFF.

This clonotype was recorded at least ten times. The J gene is TRBJ2-5, the V gene TRBV27; 9 bases agree with TRBD1. The CDR3 sequence is 15 residues long. J lost 5 bases, V lost 6 bases, and 10 bases had no gene match. Germline CDR1 MNHEY, CDR2 SMNVEV (reference sequence). DNA for the CDR3: TGTGCCAGCAGACCTACAGGGGGCGGTTGGGAGACCCAGTACTTC. It is translated as CASRPTGGGWETQYF.

This clonotype came up many times. The gene calls are TRBV5-1 and TRBJ2-4, with D perhaps TRBD2 (6 bases). The CDR3 sequence is 19 residues long. V lost 4 bases and J 5 bases, leaving 28 bases between the germline ends. CDR1 is SGHRS, CDR2 YFSETQ, per germline. This CDR3 reads CASSEKTTHAGQLENIQYF. The CDR3 bases are TGCGCCAGCAGCGAGAAAACCACACATGCGGGGCAGCTGGAAAACATTCAGTACTTC. Supplemented by reference TRBV5-1 and TRBJ2-4, the full variable domain reads KAGVTQTPRYLIKTRGQQVTLSCSPISGHRSVSWYQQTPGQGLQFLFEYFSETQRNKGNFPGRFSGRQFSNSRSEMNVSTLELGDSALYLCASSEKTTHAGQLENIQYFGAGTRLSVL.

The table lists this clonotype with a few counts. J is TRBJ2-2 and V is TRBV5-6; 8 bases are a match to TRBD1. Trimming at V came to 2 bases and at J to 6 bases, leaving 3 bases not matched to a gene. The CDR3 contains 14 residues. Germline values: CDR1 SGHDT, CDR2 YYEEEE. CDR3 amino acids: CASSFGTGSGELFF. Here the CDR3 DNA reads TGTGCCAGCAGCTTCGGGACAGGCTCCGGGGAGCTGTTTTTT.

This clonotype was counted only a few times. This chain connects TRBV4-2 to TRBJ1-6; D unclear. Germline V lookup: CDR1 LGHNA, CDR2 YNFKEQ. V was shortened by 1 base and J by 0 bases, with 10 bases between the two germline ends. This CDR3 region has 17 residues. The CDR3 DNA sequence: TGTGCCAGCAGCCAAGGGGGAAGGAGCTCCTATAATTCACCCCTCCACTTT. Its translation: CASSQGGRSSYNSPLHF.

This clonotype was detected ten times or more. The chain combines TRBV20-1 with TRBJ1-1, with 9 bases fitting TRBD1. Germline values: CDR1 DFQATT, CDR2 SNEGSKA (reference sequence). The CDR3 totals 15 residues. Trimming cost V 3 bases and J 7 bases; bases outside gene matches: 12. CDR3 residues: CSARGLRQGGFEAFF. For the CDR3, the DNA is TGCAGTGCTAGGGGCCTTAGACAGGGGGGCTTTGAAGCTTTCTTT.

This clonotype was detected ten times or more. The chain employs TRBV4-2 and TRBJ2-7, with 8 bases matching TRBD1. Unmatched junction bases numbered 5, after V lost 4 bases and J lost 3 bases. Germline CDR1 is LGHNA and CDR2 is YNFKEQ. CDR3 length: 14 residues. The CDR3 nucleotides read TGTGCCAGCAGCCCCGGACAGGGAGACTACGAGCAGTACTTC. Its protein is CASSPGQGDYEQYF.

This clonotype was seen more than once but under ten times. The chain links TRBV7-2 to TRBJ1-5; D ambiguous. There are 13 residues in the CDR3. Trimming shortened V by 3 bases and J by 4 bases, and 7 bases separated the two germline ends. The germline V gene encodes CDR1 SGHTA and CDR2 FQGNSA. DNA of the CDR3: TGTGCCAGCAGCTTCTATTTTAATCAGCCCCAGCATTTT. Translated, it gives CASSFYFNQPQHF.

This clonotype was counted a few times. The CDR3 loop is CASSLRRDRVGNTIYF. DNA of the CDR3: TGTGCCAGCAGTCTCCGAAGAGACAGGGTTGGAAACACCATATATTTT. The chain employs TRBV12-3 or TRBV12-4 and TRBJ1-3; 7 positions match TRBD1. Unmatched junction bases numbered 10, after V lost 5 bases and J lost 3 bases. This CDR3 has 16 residues.

This clonotype was detected ten times or more. V is TRBV7-9 and J is TRBJ2-3; D gene unclear. The germline CDR1 and CDR2 sequences are SEHNR and FQNEAQ (reference sequence). V was pared by 6 bases and J by 3 bases, with 4 bases between. The CDR3 consists of 11 residues. CDR3 region: CASRMTDTQYF. CDR3 nucleotide sequence: TGTGCCAGCAGGATGACAGATACGCAGTATTTT.

This clonotype turned up a few times. This chain joins TRBV10-2 and TRBJ2-7, with 9 positions matching TRBD1. There are 12 residues in the CDR3. Trimming at V came to 7 bases and at J to 5 bases, leaving 3 bases not matched to a gene. Germline CDR1 is WSHSY and CDR2 is SAAADI. This chain's CDR3 is CASMTGGDEQYF. CDR3 nucleotides: TGCGCCAGCATGACAGGGGGGGACGAGCAGTACTTC.

This clonotype was counted between two and nine times. The CDR3 sequence is CASRPRGGLYNEQFF. The CDR3 bases are TGTGCCAGCAGGCCACGGGGGGGCCTCTACAATGAGCAGTTCTTC. The chain joins TRBV27 to TRBJ2-1, with 8 bases lining up with TRBD2. The CDR3 covers 15 residues. CDR1 MNHEY and CDR2 SMNVEV come from the germline V gene (reference sequence). V dropped 6 bases and J dropped 3; count of bases not matched to a gene: 7.

This chain connects TRBV11-2 to TRBJ1-1; D uncertain. Germline-derived CDR1 and CDR2 are SGHAT and FQNNGV. The V end was cut by 3 bases, the J end by 1 base, with 9 bases between. The CDR3 spans 14 residues. The CDR3 DNA reads TGTGCCAGCAGCTTTCTTTTCCCGAACACTGAAGCTTTCTTT. Translated: CASSFLFPNTEAFF.

This rearrangement joins TRBV12-3 or TRBV12-4 to TRBJ2-4; D call uncertain. V shed 5 bases and J shed 3 bases, with 11 bases lying between them. This CDR3 contains 14 residues. CDR3 DNA: TGTGCCAGCAGTCTAACCGGCGGCAAAAACATTCAGTACTTC. Encoded protein: CASSLTGGKNIQYF.

This clonotype appeared a few times. The chain uses TRBV7-9 and TRBJ2-3; TRBD2 is a possible D gene (6 bases). The CDR3 loop spans 17 amino acids. The germline V gene has CDR1 SEHNR and CDR2 FQNEAQ (reference sequence). With 4 bases removed from V and 2 bases from J, the gap between germline ends came to 19 bases. For the CDR3, the DNA is TGTGCCAGCAGCTCCTGGGGCGGGGTGACTAACACAGATACGCAGTATTTT. It is translated as CASSSWGGVTNTDTQYF.

In its sample, this clonotype was seen a few times. The chain uses TRBV5-1 and TRBJ2-3; D gene ambiguous. The length of the CDR3 is 14 residues. Germline V gene lookup returns CDR1 SGHRS and CDR2 YFSETQ. Trimming pared 0 bases from V and 6 bases from J, leaving 11 bases between. For the CDR3, the DNA is TGCGCCAGCAGCTTGGAGTTAGTTACGGATACGCAGTATTTT. Its protein is CASSLELVTDTQYF.

J is TRBJ1-1 and V is TRBV19; no clear D. This CDR3 has 15 residues. Germline V CDR1 and CDR2: LNHDA, SQIVND (reference sequence). The ends were cut back, 7 bases at V and 5 bases at J, with 20 bases in the middle. The DNA for the CDR3 is TGTGCCAGTATCCCCCGGGCCCTCGGAGTGACTGAAGCTTTCTTT. Amino acid sequence: CASIPRALGVTEAFF.